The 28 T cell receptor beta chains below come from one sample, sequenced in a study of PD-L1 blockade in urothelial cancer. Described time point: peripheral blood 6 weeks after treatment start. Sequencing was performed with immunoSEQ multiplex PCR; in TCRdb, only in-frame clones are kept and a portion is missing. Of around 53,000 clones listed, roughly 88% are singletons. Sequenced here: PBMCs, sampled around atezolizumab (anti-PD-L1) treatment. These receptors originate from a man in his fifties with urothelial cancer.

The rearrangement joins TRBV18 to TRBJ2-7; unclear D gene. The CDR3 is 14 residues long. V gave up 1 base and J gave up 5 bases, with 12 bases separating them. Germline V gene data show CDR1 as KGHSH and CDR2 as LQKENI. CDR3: CASSPLPTPNEQYF. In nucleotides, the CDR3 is TGTGCCAGCTCACCACTCCCTACCCCTAACGAGCAGTACTTC. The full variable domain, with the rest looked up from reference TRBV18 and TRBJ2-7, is NAGVMQNPRHLVRRRGQEARLRCSPMKGHSHVYWYRQLPEEGLKFMVYLQKENIIDESGMPKERFSAEFPKEGPSILRIQQVVRGDSAAYFCASSPLPTPNEQYFGPGTRLTVT.

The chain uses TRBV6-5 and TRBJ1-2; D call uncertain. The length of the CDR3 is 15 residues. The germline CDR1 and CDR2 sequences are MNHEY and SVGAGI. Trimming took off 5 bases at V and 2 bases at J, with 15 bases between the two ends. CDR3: CASSPGKGINYGYTF. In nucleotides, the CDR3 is TGTGCCAGCAGTCCGGGGAAAGGAATAAACTATGGCTACACCTTC.

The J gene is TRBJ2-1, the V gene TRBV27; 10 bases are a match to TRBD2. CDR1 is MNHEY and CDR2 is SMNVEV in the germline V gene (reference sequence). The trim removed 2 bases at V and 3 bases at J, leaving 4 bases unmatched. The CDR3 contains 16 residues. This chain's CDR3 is CASSLASGRSYNEQFF. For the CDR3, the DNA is TGTGCCAGCAGTTTAGCTAGCGGGAGAAGCTACAATGAGCAGTTCTTC.

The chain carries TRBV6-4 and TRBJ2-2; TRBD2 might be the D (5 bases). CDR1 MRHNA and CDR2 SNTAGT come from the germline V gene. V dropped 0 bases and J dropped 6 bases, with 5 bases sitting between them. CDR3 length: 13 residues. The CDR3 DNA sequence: TGTGCCAGCAGTGACTCGGAGGCCGGGGAGCTGTTTTTT. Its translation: CASSDSEAGELFF.

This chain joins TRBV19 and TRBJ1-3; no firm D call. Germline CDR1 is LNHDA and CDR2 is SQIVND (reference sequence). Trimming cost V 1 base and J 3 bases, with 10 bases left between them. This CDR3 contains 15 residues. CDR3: CASSIVAGFGNTIYF. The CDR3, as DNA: TGTGCCAGTAGTATAGTGGCGGGATTTGGAAACACCATATATTTT.

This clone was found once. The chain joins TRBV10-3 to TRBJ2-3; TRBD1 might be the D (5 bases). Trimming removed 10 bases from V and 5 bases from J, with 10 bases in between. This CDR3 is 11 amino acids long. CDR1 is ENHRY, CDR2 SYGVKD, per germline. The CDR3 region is CATRVRDTQYF. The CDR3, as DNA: TGTGCCACCAGGGTGCGAGATACGCAGTATTTT.

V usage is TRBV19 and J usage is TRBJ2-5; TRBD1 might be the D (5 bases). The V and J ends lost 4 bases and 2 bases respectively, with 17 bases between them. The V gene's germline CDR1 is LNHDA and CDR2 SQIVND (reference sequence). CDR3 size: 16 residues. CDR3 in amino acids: CASSTDRQGRQETQYF. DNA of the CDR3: TGTGCCAGTAGTACCGACCGCCAGGGCCGACAAGAGACCCAGTACTTC.

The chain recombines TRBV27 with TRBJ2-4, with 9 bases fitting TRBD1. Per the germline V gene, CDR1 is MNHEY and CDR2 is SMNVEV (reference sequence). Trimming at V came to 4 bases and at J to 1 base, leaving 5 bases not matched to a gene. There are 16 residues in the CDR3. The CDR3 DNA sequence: TGTGCCAGCAGTTACGCACAGGGGGCGGCCAAAAACATTCAGTACTTC. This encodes CASSYAQGAAKNIQYF.

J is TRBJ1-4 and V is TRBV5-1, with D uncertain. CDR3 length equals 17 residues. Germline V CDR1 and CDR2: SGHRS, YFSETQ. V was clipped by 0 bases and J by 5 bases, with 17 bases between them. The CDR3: CASSLGAVNTPNEKLFF. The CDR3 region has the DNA TGCGCCAGCAGCTTGGGGGCAGTCAACACACCAAATGAAAAACTGTTTTTT.

The CDR3 region has the DNA TGCGCCAGCAGCCCCCGAGGGAAACCCTCTGGGGCCAACGTCCTGACTTTC. Residues: CASSPRGKPSGANVLTF. This sequence joins TRBV5-1 and TRBJ2-6; D is possibly TRBD2 (5 bases). The CDR3 is made up of 17 amino acids. Between the trimmed V and J ends, which lost 4 bases and 0 bases, there was a span of 14 bases. Germline CDR1 and CDR2: SGHRS and YFSETQ.

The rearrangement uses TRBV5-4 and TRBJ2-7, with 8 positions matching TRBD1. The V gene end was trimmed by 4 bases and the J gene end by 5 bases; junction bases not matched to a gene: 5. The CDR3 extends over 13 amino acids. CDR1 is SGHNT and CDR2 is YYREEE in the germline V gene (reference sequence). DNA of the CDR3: TGTGCCAGCAGCGGACTGGACAGGGACGAGCAGTACTTC. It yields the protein CASSGLDRDEQYF.

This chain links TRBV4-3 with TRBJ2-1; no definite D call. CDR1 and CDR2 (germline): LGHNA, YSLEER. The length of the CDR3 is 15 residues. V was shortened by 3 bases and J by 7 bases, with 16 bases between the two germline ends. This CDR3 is CASSHERSELNEQFF. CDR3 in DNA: TGCGCCAGCAGCCACGAGCGCTCCGAGTTAAATGAGCAGTTCTTC.

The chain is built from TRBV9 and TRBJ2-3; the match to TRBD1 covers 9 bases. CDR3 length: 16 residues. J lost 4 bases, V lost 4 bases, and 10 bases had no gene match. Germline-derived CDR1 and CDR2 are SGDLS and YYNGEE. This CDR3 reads CASSTNRDRVADTQYF. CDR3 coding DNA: TGTGCCAGCAGCACAAACCGGGACAGGGTGGCAGATACGCAGTATTTT.

The CDR3 nucleotides read TGCGCCAGCAGCTTGTCTACGGCGAGCGAGGACACTGAAGCTTTCTTT. Translated, it gives CASSLSTASEDTEAFF. This sequence joins TRBV5-1 and TRBJ1-1; D gene ambiguous. The length of the CDR3 is 16 residues. V lost 1 base to trimming and J lost 3 bases, with 16 bases between them. Germline lookup yields CDR1 SGHRS and CDR2 YFSETQ.

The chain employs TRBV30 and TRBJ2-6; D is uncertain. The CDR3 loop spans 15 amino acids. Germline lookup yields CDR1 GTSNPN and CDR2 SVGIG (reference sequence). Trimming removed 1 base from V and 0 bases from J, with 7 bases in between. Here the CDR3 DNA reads TGTGCCTGGAGTGCCCTTTTCTCTGGGGCCAACGTCCTGACTTTC. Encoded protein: CAWSALFSGANVLTF.

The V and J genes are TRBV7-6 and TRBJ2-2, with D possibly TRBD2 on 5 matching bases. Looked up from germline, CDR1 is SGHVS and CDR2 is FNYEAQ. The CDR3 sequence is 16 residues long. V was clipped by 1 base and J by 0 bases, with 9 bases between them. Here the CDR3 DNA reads TGTGCCAGCAGCTTAGAGGCGGGTACGAACACCGGGGAGCTGTTTTTT. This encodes CASSLEAGTNTGELFF. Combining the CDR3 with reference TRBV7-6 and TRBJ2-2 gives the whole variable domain GAGVSQSPRYKVTKRGQDVALRCDPISGHVSLYWYRQALGQGPEFLTYFNYEAQQDKSGLPNDRFSAERPEGSISTLTIQRTEQRDSAMYRCASSLEAGTNTGELFFGEGSRLTVL.

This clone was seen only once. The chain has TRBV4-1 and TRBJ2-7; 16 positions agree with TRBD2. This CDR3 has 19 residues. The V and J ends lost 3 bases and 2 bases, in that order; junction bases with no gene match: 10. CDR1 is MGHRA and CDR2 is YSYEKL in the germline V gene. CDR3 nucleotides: TGCGCCAGCAGCCAGCCGGATGGGACTAGCGGGAGGGCCGCCTACGAGCAGTACTTC. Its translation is CASSQPDGTSGRAAYEQYF.

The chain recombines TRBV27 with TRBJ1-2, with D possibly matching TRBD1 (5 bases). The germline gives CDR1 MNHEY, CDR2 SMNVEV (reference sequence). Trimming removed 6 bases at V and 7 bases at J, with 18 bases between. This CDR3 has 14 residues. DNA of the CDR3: TGTGCCAGCAGGCCGGGACTCAAAACTTTTGGCTACACCTTC. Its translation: CASRPGLKTFGYTF.

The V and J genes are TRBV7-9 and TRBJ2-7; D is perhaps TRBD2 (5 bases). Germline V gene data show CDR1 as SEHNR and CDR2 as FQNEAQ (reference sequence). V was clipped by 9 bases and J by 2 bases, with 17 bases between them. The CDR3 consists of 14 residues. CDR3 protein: CASSPPGSPYEQYF. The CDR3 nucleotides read TGTGCCAGTTCCCCCCCGGGATCACCCTACGAGCAGTACTTC.

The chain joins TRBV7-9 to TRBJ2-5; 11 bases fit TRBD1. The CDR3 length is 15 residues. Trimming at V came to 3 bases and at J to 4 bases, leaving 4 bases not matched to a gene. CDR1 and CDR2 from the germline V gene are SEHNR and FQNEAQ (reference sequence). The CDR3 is CASSFGTGGGETQYF. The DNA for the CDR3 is TGTGCCAGCAGCTTTGGGACAGGGGGGGGAGAGACCCAGTACTTC.

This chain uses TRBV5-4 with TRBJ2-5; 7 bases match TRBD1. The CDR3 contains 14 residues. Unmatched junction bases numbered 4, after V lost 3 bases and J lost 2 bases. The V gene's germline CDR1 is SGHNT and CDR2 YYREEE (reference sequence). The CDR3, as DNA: TGTGCCAGCAGCTCGGGACAGATACAAGAGACCCAGTACTTC. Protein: CASSSGQIQETQYF.

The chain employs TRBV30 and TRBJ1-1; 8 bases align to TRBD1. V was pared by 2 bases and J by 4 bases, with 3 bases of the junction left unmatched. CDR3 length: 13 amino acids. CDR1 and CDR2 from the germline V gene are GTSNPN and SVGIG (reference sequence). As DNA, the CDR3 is TGTGCCTGGAGTTTAGACAGGGGCACTGAAGCTTTCTTT. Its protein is CAWSLDRGTEAFF.

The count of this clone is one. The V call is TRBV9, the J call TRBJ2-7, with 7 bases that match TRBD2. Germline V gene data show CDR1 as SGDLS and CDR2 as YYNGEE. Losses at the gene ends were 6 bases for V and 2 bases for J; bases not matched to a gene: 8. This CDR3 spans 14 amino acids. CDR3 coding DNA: TGTGCCAGCAATGGGGGACTATCTACCTACGAGCAGTACTTC. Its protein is CASNGGLSTYEQYF.

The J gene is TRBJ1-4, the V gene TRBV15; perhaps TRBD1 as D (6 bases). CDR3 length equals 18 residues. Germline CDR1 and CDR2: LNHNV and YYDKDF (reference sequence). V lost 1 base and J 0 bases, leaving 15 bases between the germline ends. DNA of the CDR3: TGTGCCACCAGCAGAGTAAACCTACAGGGATCAACTAATGAAAAACTGTTTTTT. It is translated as CATSRVNLQGSTNEKLFF.

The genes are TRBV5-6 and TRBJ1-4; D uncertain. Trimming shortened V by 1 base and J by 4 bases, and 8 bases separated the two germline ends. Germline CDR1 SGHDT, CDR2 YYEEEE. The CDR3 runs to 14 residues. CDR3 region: CASSLWQFNEKLFF. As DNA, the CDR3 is TGTGCCAGCAGCTTGTGGCAGTTTAATGAAAAACTGTTTTTT.

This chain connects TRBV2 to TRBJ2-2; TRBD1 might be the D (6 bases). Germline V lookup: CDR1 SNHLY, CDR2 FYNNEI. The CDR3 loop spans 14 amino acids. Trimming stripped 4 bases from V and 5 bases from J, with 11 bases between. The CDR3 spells CASSGQVFTGELFF. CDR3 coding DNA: TGTGCCAGCAGTGGACAGGTTTTTACCGGGGAGCTGTTTTTT.

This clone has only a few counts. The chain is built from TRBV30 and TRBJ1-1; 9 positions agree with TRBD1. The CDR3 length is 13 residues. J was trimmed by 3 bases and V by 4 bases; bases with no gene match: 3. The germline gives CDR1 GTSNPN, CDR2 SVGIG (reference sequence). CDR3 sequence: CAWMRDRDTEAFF. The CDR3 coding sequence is TGTGCCTGGATGAGGGACAGGGACACTGAAGCTTTCTTT.

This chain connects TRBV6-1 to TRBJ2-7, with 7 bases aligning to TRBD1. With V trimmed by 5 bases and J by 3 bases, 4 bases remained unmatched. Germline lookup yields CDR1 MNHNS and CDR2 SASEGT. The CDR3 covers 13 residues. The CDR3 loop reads CASSISGGYEQYF. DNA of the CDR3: TGTGCCAGCAGTATTTCAGGGGGCTACGAGCAGTACTTC.